The sequence of this TCR beta chain was determined in a study of blood T cells in healthy people across ages. The second PCR ran roughly 6 to 11 cycles with a sample-barcoded 5' primer and J-beta primers. TCRdb re-called the 5' RACE reads through MiXCR, storing one row per CDR3 protein. The sample lists approximately 830,000 distinct CDR3 sequences, 55% to 65% seen once, with around a quarter in the top ten. This CDR3 has 13 residues. Trimming cost V 3 bases and J 7 bases; bases outside gene matches: 3. CDR1 MRHNA and CDR2 SNTAGT come from the germline V gene. This clonotype was detected once. The sequenced sample consisted of blood. V gene TRBV6-4 combines with J gene TRBJ2-1, with 7 bases identical to TRBD2. This TCR was sampled from a man younger than 45 in good health. The CDR3 DNA sequence: TGTGCCAGCAGTGATCTGGGAGGGAATGAGCAGTTCTTC. Its protein product is CASSDLGGNEQFF.